The rows below give T cell receptor beta chains drawn from one sample of a study of control samples from healthy donors and cancer patients. Data came from immunoSEQ multiplex PCR; TCRdb stores just in-frame clones and leaves some out. The data hold about 35,000 clones, with over 85% observed a single time. The source material was PBMCs. The receptors shown here come from a man aged 35 to 55 with colorectal cancer. Both conserved end residues are part of each CDR3. Some rows mark clone size as missing; the rest say once, few, many or name a class of expanded clone.

>TRBV29-1|.
CSVMGGGQPQHF
>TRBV11-3|.
CASSLGQGTAFF
>TRBV7-2|once
CASSRTGSNQPQHF
>TRBV19|.
CASSLQGDYGYTF
>TRBV19|.
CASRDTGGGGTQYF
>TRBV6-6|once
CASSRLGDEQYF
>TRBV2|.
CASSGQGANYGYTF
>TRBV30|once
CAWKPDFLAFF
>TRBV28|.
CASSRQGVPNYGYTF
>TRBV5-1|.
CASSLEWSQGARDEQYF
>TRBV11-2|.
CASSFSYGYTF
>TRBV19|.
CASAGPYSNQPQHF
>TRBV7-6|.
CASSLLAGGNEQYF
>TRBV30|.
CAWKRFDTASETQYF
>TRBV7-3|once
CASSLTPGSYEQYF
>TRBV2|.
CASNRLAGQANTEAFF
>TRBV27|.
CASSRTGSHEQYF
>TRBV19|.
CASRVSGGAGTDTQYF
>TRBV27|.
CASSLTPLTDSGNTIYF
>TRBV19|.
CASNIAGQGSTEAFF
>TRBV2|.
CASSTGDFTEAFF
>TRBV7-2|.
CASSPAGGANTGELFF
>TRBV29-1|.
CSVLLAGAWETQYF
>TRBV27|once
CASSLLGQGKRGTDTQYF
>TRBV6-6|.
CASSPNTEAFF
>TRBV29-1|.
CSVVRTGSTDTQYF
>TRBV14|.
CASSHTGELFF
>TRBV3-1/TRBV3-2|.
CASSQDWGDTFEQYF
>TRBV10-3|.
CAISTGSQPQHF
>TRBV9|.
CASSVSGQSTDTQYF
>TRBV19|.
CASSAPRDRGRETQYF
>TRBV7-9|.
CAGRGGHVAGELFF
>TRBV6-2/TRBV6-3|.
CASSFSGLAGGGDTQYF
>TRBV19|once
CASSGDRDYEQYF
>TRBV24-1|few
CATSDRWGGAFF
>TRBV7-3|.
CASSQFRGGTGELFF
>TRBV15|.
CATSRVGSTEAFF
>TRBV7-9|.
CASSLTQGANEKLFF
>TRBV10-2|.
CASSGTGSYEQYF
>TRBV3-1/TRBV3-2|.
CASSQDYSLLEQYF
>TRBV9|.
CASSTDFYGYTF
>TRBV9|.
CASSLRGGVYGYTF
>TRBV5-4|once
CASSEASGTYNEQFF
>TRBV29-1|.
CSVGEETQYF
>TRBV4-1|.
CASSQELPGAREQYF
>TRBV5-8|.
CASSRGQGSQPQHF
>TRBV20-1|.
CSASRPITEAFF
>TRBV29-1|.
CSVDGVGGVNTEAFF
>TRBV18|.
CASSERGSEQYF
>TRBV30|.
CAWTQYKTFF
>TRBV6-1|.
CASSEAAGSINEQFF
>TRBV7-3|.
CASSFRGGETQYF